Following are 14 T cell receptor beta chains from one sample sequenced in a study of CD8 T cells in Susac syndrome. Random hexamers were used to reverse transcribe an amount of about 0.45 to 1 ug RNA. One entry per CDR3 protein results from TCRdb running MiXCR on the immunoSEQ multiplex PCR reads. This sample carries around 80,000 distinct CDR3 sequences, about 94% of them seen once, and the ten largest clones take about 0.27%. Sequenced: CD8+ T cells from PBMCs. These receptors originate from a human donor in good health.

The V and J genes are TRBV27 and TRBJ1-4, with D unclear. The CDR3 contains 11 residues. The V gene lost 8 bases and the J gene lost 8 bases, with 9 bases spanning the gap. Germline values: CDR1 MNHEY, CDR2 SMNVEV (reference sequence). The CDR3 here is CASRLGEKLFF. The CDR3, as DNA: TGTGCCAGCCGTCTTGGGGAAAAACTGTTTTTT.

The CDR3: CASSPFDRTDTQYF. CDR3 DNA: TGTGCCAGCAGCCCTTTCGACCGCACAGATACGCAGTATTTT. The chain couples TRBV7-8 to TRBJ2-3; D unclear. CDR3 size: 14 residues. V was cut by 5 bases and J by 1 base, with 10 bases left in between. The V gene's germline CDR1 is SGHVS and CDR2 FQNEAQ.

This chain connects TRBV10-3 to TRBJ2-7, with 10 nucleotides matching TRBD1. V shed 2 bases and J 4 bases; nucleotides not matched to a gene: 5. From germline, CDR1 is ENHRY and CDR2 SYGVKD. The CDR3 is made up of 15 amino acids. CDR3 DNA: TGTGCCATCAGTGAGAGACAGGGGGCATGGTACGAGCAGTACTTC. It is translated as CAISERQGAWYEQYF.

The CDR3 DNA is TGTGCCTGGAGTGTACGGACTAGCGGGGCCGGGGAGCTGTTTTTT. Translated, it gives CAWSVRTSGAGELFF. The V gene is TRBV30, the J gene TRBJ2-2, with 12 nucleotides matching TRBD2. This CDR3 spans 15 amino acids. Germline V gene lookup returns CDR1 GTSNPN and CDR2 SVGIG (reference sequence). The junction had 2 bases not matched to a gene; V was cut back by 0 bases and J by 6 bases.

The V call is TRBV6-5, the J call TRBJ1-1; D remains unclear. Deletions cut 7 bases from V and 0 bases from J, with 3 bases between. The CDR3 is made up of 11 amino acids. The V gene's germline CDR1 is MNHEY and CDR2 SVGAGI. The CDR3 DNA sequence: TGTGCCAGCATTTTGAACACTGAAGCTTTCTTT. Its protein is CASILNTEAFF.

The rearrangement uses TRBV20-1 and TRBJ1-1; D possibly corresponds to TRBD1 (5 bases). Germline lookup yields CDR1 DFQATT and CDR2 SNEGSKA (reference sequence). Trimming stripped 1 base from V and 7 bases from J, with 16 bases between. This CDR3 has 14 amino acids. The CDR3 coding sequence is TGCAGTGCTAGAGTAGTGGGGCAGGGCGTTGAAGCTTTCTTT. Translated, it gives CSARVVGQGVEAFF.

This rearrangement joins TRBV7-2 to TRBJ1-1; 9 bases line up with TRBD1. CDR1 is SGHTA and CDR2 is FQGNSA in the germline V gene. V was clipped by 5 bases and J by 7 bases; unmatched bases: 5. This CDR3 has 13 amino acids. In DNA form, the CDR3 reads TGTGCCAGCAGCCCTGGGACAGGGTTTGAAGCTTTCTTT. Its protein is CASSPGTGFEAFF.

The chain carries TRBV6-6 and TRBJ1-2, with D possibly being TRBD1 (5 bases). The CDR3 loop spans 14 amino acids. V was cut by 5 bases and J by 7 bases, with 17 bases left in between. Germline V gives CDR1 MNHNY, CDR2 SVGAGI (reference sequence). The chain's CDR3 is CASSPIAGNGGYTF. CDR3 nucleotides: TGTGCCAGCAGTCCCATCGCAGGGAACGGTGGCTACACCTTC.

In its sample, this clonotype was seen once. The chain uses TRBV7-9 and TRBJ2-1, with 10 nucleotides matching TRBD2. Germline CDR1 is SEHNR and CDR2 is FQNEAQ (reference sequence). With 5 bases clipped from V and 0 bases from J, the junction kept 4 bases outside the gene matches. The CDR3 is made up of 16 amino acids. The CDR3 DNA sequence: TGTGCCAGCAGCAGGACTAGCGGAGACTCCTACAATGAGCAGTTCTTC. Protein: CASSRTSGDSYNEQFF.

The chain joins TRBV28 to TRBJ2-1, with D perhaps being TRBD1 or TRBD2 (5 bases each). Trimming stripped 3 bases from V and 1 base from J, with 10 bases between. Germline loops: CDR1 MDHEN, CDR2 SYDVKM. This CDR3 has 15 residues. CDR3 nucleotide sequence: TGTGCCAGCAGTTTGAGAGGGGTATCCTACAATGAGCAGTTCTTC. It yields the protein CASSLRGVSYNEQFF.

The chain carries TRBV13 and TRBJ1-1; D gene uncertain. The length of the CDR3 is 16 residues. V was clipped by 6 bases and J by 7 bases, with 24 bases between them. Germline CDR1 and CDR2: PRHDT and FYEKMQ (reference sequence). DNA of the CDR3: TGTGCCAGCAGGCCTAGCCCCCAGCCCTTTTGGAGTGAAGCTTTCTTT. Translation gives CASRPSPQPFWSEAFF.

This sequence joins TRBV5-1 and TRBJ2-1; 12 positions match TRBD2. CDR1 and CDR2 (germline): SGHRS, YFSETQ. The CDR3 covers 16 residues. The ends lost 2 bases at V and 4 bases at J; junction bases unmatched: 4. DNA of the CDR3: TGCGCCAGCAGCTTAACTAGCGGGGGGACTTACAATGAGCAGTTCTTC. Its translation: CASSLTSGGTYNEQFF.

J is TRBJ1-1 and V is TRBV19; D is undetermined. V lost 5 bases to trimming and J lost 7 bases, with 11 bases between them. CDR1 is LNHDA and CDR2 is SQIVND in the germline V gene (reference sequence). CDR3 length: 12 amino acids. The CDR3 region has the DNA TGTGCCAGTAGTCCAGGAAGAAGTGAAGCTTTCTTT. It encodes CASSPGRSEAFF.

The gene calls are TRBV7-9 and TRBJ2-7; D remains ambiguous. From germline, CDR1 is SEHNR and CDR2 FQNEAQ (reference sequence). Trimming shortened V by 2 bases and J by 4 bases, and 18 bases separated the two germline ends. There are 16 residues in the CDR3. The CDR3 loop is CASSLSTGMAKYEQYF. In nucleotides, the CDR3 is TGTGCCAGCAGCTTATCGACGGGTATGGCTAAGTACGAGCAGTACTTC.